This T cell receptor (beta chain) is drawn from a study of cytotoxic CD8 clonotypes in ibrutinib-treated CLL. Germline loops: CDR1 SSHAT, CDR2 FNYEAQ (reference sequence). The CDR3 runs 14 residues. Study observations and caveats: Measured clonality at baseline was greater than in age-matched healthy donors and tracked with circulating CD8+ T-cell counts.

Clones were read by immunoSEQ multiplex PCR, and TCRdb kept only the in-frame ones, dropping some. Found here are around 33,000 clones, 49% of them singletons; the top ten hold under 20%. Concerning this clone itself: What it binds is not known. Sequence at one end of the junction differs from germline and may be a read error.

This sample comprised PBMCs, obtained before ibrutinib treatment. The source of this sequence is a human donor with chronic lymphocytic leukemia. This chain joins TRBV7-7 and TRBJ2-2; TRBD1 matches 7 bases. For the CDR3, the DNA is TGTGCTAGCAGCCTGCGACAGGGCACCGGGGAGCTGTTTTTT. It translates to CASSLRQGTGELFF.